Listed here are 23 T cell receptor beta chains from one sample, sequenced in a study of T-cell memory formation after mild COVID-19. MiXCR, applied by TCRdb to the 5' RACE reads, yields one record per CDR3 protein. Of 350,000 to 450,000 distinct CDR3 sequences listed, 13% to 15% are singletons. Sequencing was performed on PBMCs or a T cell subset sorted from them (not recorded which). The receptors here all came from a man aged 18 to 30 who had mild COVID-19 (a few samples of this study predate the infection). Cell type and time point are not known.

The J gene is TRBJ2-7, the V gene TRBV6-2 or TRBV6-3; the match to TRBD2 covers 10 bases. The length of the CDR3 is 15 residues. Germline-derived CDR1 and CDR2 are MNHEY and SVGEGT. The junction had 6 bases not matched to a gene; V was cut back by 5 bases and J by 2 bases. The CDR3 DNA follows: TGTGCCAGCAGTCACCCCAGCGGGGGGGCCTACGAGCAGTACTTC. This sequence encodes CASSHPSGGAYEQYF.

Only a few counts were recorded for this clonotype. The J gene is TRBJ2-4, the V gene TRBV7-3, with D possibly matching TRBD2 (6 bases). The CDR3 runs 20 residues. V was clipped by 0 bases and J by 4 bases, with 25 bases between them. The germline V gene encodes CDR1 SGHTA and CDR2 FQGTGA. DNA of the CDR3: TGTGCCAGCAGCTTAACGGGGCCTCTTGGAGGGGACGTGCGTAAAAACATTCAGTACTTC. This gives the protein CASSLTGPLGGDVRKNIQYF.

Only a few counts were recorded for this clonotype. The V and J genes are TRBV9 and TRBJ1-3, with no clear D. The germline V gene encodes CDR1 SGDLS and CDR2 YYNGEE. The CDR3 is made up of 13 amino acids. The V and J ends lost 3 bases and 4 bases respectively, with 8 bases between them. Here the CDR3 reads CASSEVAGNTIYF. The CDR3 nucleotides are TGTGCCAGCAGCGAAGTGGCGGGAAACACCATATATTTT. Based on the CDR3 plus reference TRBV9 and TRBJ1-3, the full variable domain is DSGVTQTPKHLITATGQRVTLRCSPRSGDLSVYWYQQSLDQGLQFLIQYYNGEERAKGNILERFSAQQFPDLHSELNLSSLELGDSALYFCASSEVAGNTIYFGEGSWLTVV.

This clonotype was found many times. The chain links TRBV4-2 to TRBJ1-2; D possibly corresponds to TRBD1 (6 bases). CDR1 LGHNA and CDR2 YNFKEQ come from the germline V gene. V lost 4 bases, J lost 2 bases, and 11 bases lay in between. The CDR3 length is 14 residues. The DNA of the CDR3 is TGTGCCAGCAGCCGTCGGACAGAAAACTATGGCTACACCTTC. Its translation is CASSRRTENYGYTF.

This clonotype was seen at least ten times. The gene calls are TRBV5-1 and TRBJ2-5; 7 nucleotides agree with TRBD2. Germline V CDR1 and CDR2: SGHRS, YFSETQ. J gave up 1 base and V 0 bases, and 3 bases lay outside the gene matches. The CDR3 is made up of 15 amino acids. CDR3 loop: CASSLGSSGQETQYF. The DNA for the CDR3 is TGCGCCAGCAGCTTGGGGTCTAGCGGCCAAGAGACCCAGTACTTC.

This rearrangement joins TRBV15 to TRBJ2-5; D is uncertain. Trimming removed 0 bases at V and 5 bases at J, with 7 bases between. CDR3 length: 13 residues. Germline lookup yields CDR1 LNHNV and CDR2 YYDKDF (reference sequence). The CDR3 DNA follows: TGTGCCACCAGCAGAGATCTCGGCGAGACCCAGTACTTC. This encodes CATSRDLGETQYF.

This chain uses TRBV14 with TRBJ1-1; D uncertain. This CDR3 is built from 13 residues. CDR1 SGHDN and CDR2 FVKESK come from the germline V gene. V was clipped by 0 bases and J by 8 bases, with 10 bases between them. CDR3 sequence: CASSQEGGREAFF. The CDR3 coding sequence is TGTGCCAGCAGCCAAGAGGGAGGCAGAGAAGCTTTCTTT.

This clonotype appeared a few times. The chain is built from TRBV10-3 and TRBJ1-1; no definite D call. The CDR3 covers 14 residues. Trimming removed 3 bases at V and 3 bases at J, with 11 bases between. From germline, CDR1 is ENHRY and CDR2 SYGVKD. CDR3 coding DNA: TGTGCCATCAGTGATTCGGCCGCTTACACTGAAGCTTTCTTT. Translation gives CAISDSAAYTEAFF.

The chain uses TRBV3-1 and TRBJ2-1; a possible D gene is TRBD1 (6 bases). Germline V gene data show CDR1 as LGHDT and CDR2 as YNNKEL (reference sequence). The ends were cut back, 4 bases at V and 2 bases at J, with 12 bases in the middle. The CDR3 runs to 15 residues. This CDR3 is CASSPPSGAYNEQFF. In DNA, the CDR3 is TGTGCCAGCAGCCCCCCCTCAGGGGCCTACAATGAGCAGTTCTTC.

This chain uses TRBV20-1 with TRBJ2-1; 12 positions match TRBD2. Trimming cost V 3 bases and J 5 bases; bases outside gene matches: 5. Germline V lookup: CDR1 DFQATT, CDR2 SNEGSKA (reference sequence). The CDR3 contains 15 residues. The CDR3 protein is CSASFRTSGDNEQFF. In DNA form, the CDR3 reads TGCAGTGCTAGTTTCCGGACTAGCGGGGACAATGAGCAGTTCTTC.

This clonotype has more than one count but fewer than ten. CDR3 amino acids: CASSIGTGEQYV. In DNA, the CDR3 is TGTGCCAGCAGCATCGGGACAGGGGAGCAGTACGTC. The chain is built from TRBV7-9 and TRBJ2-7, with 9 bases fitting TRBD1. The CDR3 covers 12 residues. Germline V lookup: CDR1 SEHNR, CDR2 FQNEAQ (reference sequence). V lost 5 bases, J lost 7 bases, and 3 bases stayed unmatched.

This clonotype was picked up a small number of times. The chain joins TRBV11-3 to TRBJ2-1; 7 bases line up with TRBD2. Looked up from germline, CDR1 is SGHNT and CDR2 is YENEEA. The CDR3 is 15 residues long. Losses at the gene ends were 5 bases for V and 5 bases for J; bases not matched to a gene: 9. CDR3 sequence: CASSGGGRVNNEQFF. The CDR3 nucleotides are TGTGCCAGCAGCGGCGGGGGAAGAGTCAACAATGAGCAGTTCTTC.

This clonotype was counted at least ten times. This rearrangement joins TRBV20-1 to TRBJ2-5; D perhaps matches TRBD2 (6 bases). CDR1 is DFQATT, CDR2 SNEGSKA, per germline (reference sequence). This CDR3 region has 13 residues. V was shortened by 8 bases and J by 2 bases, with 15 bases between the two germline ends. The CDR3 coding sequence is TGCAGTCCGAGACTAGACCTGCAAGAGACCCAGTACTTC. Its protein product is CSPRLDLQETQYF.

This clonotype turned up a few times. The CDR3 reads CASIKPGQGSYEQYF. The CDR3 DNA is TGTGCCAGCATCAAACCGGGACAGGGCTCCTACGAGCAGTACTTC. The chain links TRBV5-5 to TRBJ2-7, with 9 bases aligning to TRBD1. Trimming took 6 bases from V and 0 from J; bases not matched to a gene: 7. The CDR3 runs to 15 residues. CDR1 and CDR2 from the germline V gene are SGHKS and YYEKEE (reference sequence).

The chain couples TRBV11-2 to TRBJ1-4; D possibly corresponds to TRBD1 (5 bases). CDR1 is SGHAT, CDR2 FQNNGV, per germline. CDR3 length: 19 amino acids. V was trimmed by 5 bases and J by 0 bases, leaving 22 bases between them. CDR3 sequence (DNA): TGTGCCAGCAGCCCCGGGATAGCGGGGGGATTCGCAACTAATGAAAAACTGTTTTTT. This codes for CASSPGIAGGFATNEKLFF.

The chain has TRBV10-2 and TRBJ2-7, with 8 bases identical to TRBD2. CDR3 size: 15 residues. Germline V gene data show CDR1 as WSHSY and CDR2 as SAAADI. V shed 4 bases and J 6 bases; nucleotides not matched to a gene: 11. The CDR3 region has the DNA TGCGCCAGCAGTGCAATGGGAGCGGGGGTCGGCGAGCAGTACGTC. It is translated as CASSAMGAGVGEQYV.

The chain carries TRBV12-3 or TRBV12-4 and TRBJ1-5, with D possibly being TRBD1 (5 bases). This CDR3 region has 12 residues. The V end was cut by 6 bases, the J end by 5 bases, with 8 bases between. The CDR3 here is CASRGQDQPQHF. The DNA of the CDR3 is TGTGCCAGCAGGGGGCAGGATCAGCCCCAGCATTTT.

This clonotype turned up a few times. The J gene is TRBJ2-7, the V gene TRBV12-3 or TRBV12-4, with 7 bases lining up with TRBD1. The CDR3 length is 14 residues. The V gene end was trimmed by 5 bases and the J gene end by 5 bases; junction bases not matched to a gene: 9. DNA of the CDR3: TGTGCCAGCAGTCCTTACAGGGGAGCAGACGAGCAGTACGTC. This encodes CASSPYRGADEQYV.

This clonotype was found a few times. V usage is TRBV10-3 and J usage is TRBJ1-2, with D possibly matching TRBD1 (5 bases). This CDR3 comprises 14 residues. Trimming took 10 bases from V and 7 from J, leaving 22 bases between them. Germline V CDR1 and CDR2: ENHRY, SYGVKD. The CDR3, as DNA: TGTGCCACCAGGGACTTCAAAAATACCTCTGGCTACACCTTC. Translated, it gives CATRDFKNTSGYTF.

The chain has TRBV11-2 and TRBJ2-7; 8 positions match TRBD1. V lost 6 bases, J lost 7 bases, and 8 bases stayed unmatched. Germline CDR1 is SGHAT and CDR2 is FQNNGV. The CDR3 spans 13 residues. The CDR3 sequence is CASRQGQGREQYF. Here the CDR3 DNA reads TGTGCCAGCAGACAAGGACAGGGTCGAGAGCAGTACTTC. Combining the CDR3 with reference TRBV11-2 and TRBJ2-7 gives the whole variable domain EAGVAQSPRYKIIEKRQSVAFWCNPISGHATLYWYQQILGQGPKLLIQFQNNGVVDDSQLPKDRFSAERLKGVDSTLKIQPAKLEDSAVYLCASRQGQGREQYFGPGTRLTVT.

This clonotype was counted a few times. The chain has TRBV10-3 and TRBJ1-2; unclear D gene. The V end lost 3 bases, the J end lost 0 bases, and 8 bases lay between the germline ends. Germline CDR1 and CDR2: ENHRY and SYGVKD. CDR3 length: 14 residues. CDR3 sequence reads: CAISERRSNYGYTF. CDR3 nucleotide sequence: TGTGCCATCAGTGAACGCAGATCTAACTATGGCTACACCTTC.

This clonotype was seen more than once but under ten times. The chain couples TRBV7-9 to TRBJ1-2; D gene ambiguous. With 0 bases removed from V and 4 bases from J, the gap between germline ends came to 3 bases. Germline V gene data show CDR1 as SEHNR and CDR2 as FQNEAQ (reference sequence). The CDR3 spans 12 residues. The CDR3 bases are TGTGCCAGCAGCTTAGCTTTCTATGGCTACACCTTC. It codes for CASSLAFYGYTF.

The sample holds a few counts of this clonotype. DNA of the CDR3: TGTGCCAGCAGTTTCCGACGGAGTAATCAGCCCCAGCATTTT. This codes for CASSFRRSNQPQHF. The chain employs TRBV12-3 or TRBV12-4 and TRBJ1-5; no firm D call. The CDR3 has 14 amino acids. Deletions cut 3 bases from V and 4 bases from J, with 10 bases between.